This TCR beta chain was captured by sequencing in a study of technical replicates of blood from a handful of donors. The germline V and J ends were trimmed by 8 bases and 2 bases, with 10 bases remaining between them. CDR3 size: 12 residues. Looked up from germline, CDR1 is ENHRY and CDR2 is SYGVKD. Repertoires were generated with immunoSEQ multiplex PCR, while TCRdb's copy carries only in-frame clones and drops some. The repertoire has approximately 75,000 clones, 95% to 98% of them found once; the top ten carry under 0.35%. The sequencing input was T cells isolated from PBMCs. This receptor was identified in a human donor in good health. The chain links TRBV10-3 to TRBJ2-7, with D unresolved. The DNA of the CDR3 is TGTGCCATCCAGAACCCAGCCTACGAGCAGTACTTC. Protein: CAIQNPAYEQYF.